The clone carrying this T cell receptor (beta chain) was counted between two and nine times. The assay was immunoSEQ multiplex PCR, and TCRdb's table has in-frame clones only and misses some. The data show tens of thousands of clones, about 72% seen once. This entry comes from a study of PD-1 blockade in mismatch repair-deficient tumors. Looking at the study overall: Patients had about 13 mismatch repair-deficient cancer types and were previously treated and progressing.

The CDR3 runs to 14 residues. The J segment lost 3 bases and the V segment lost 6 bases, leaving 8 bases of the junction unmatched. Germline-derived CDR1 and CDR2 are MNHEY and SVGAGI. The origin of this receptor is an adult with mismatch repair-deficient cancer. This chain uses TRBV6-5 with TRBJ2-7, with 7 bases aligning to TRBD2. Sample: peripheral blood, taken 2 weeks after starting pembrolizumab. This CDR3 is CASSLVWGGYEQYF. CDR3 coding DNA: TGTGCCAGCAGCCTCGTTTGGGGGGGCTACGAGCAGTACTTC.